This TCR beta chain comes out of a study of post-analysis software for immune sequencing data. Germline V gene data show CDR1 as MNHEY and CDR2 as SVGAGI. The CDR3 has 16 residues. The V and J ends lost 5 bases and 4 bases, in that order; junction bases with no gene match: 12. The sample holds a few counts of this clonotype. Its antigen is undetermined. The library was made from cDNA and included unique molecular identifiers. TCRdb independently ran MiXCR on the PCR reads; one entry per CDR3 protein. The repertoire holds some 890,000 distinct CDR3 sequences, with approximately 50% as singletons. The study, taken as a whole, reports: The five TRBV segments detected at higher frequency in patients than in controls included TRBV5-6, TRBV5-1 and TRBV20-1.

The sequenced sample consisted of blood. The chain is built from TRBV6-5 and TRBJ1-2, with TRBD1 matching 8 bases. The sequence derives from a girl between 10 and 17 years old with multiple sclerosis. The CDR3 loop is CASSKTGTGTSYGYTF. For the CDR3, the DNA is TGTGCCAGCAGTAAAACCGGGACAGGTACATCCTATGGCTACACCTTC.